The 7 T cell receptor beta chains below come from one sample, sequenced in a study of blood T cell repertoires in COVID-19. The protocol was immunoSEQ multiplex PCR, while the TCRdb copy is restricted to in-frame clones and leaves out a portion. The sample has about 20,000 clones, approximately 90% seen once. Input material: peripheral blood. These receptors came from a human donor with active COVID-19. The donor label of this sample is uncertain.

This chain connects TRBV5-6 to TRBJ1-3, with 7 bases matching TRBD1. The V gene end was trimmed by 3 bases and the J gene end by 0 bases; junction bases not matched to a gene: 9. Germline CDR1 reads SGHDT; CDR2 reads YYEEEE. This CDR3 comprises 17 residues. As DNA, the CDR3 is TGTGCCAGCAGCTACCTACAGGGGCCCCGCTCTGGAAACACCATATATTTT. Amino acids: CASSYLQGPRSGNTIYF.

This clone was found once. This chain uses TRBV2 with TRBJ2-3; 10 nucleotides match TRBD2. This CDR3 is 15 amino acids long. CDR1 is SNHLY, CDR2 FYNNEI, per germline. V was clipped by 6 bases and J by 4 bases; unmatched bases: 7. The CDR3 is CASRLYSGGSDTQYF. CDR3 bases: TGTGCCAGCAGGCTGTATAGCGGGGGGTCAGATACGCAGTATTTT.

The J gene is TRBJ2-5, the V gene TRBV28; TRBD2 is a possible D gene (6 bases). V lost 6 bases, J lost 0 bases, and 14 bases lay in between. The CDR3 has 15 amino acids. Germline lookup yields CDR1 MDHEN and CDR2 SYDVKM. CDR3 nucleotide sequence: TGTGCCAGCAGCCAGGGAGGAGAAAACCAAGAGACCCAGTACTTC. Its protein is CASSQGGENQETQYF.

The CDR3, as DNA: TGTGCCAGCAGGAAGAGCGGGACTAGCACAGATACGCAGTATTTT. Translated, it gives CASRKSGTSTDTQYF. This rearrangement joins TRBV11-3 to TRBJ2-3; 7 bases line up with TRBD2. The CDR3 has 15 residues. CDR1 is SGHNT, CDR2 YENEEA, per germline. The ends lost 6 bases at V and 0 bases at J; junction bases unmatched: 6.

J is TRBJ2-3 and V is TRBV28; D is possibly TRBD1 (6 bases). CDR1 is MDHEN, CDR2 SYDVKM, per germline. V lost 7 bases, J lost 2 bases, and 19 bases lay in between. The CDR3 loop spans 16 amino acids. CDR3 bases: TGTGCCAGCAACCCGCCCGGGACAAGACTCACAGATACGCAGTATTTT. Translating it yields CASNPPGTRLTDTQYF.

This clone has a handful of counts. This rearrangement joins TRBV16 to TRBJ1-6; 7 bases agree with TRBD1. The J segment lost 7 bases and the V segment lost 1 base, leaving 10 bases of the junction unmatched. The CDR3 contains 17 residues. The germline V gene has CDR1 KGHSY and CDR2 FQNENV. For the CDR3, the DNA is TGTGCCAGCAGCCAATTTGAACAGGGGAAGGTGAATTCACCCCTCCACTTT. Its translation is CASSQFEQGKVNSPLHF.

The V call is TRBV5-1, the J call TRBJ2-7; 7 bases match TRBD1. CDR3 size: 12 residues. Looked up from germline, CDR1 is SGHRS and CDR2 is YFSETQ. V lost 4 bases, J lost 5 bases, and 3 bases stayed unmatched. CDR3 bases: TGCGCCAGCAGCGTTACAGGGGACGAGCAGTACTTC. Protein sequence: CASSVTGDEQYF.